The following is a TCR beta chain sequence with its context. Germline CDR1 and CDR2: SGHNT and YENEEA. V lost 5 bases and J 4 bases, leaving 10 bases between the germline ends. CDR3 length: 13 amino acids. As handled by the study authors: The authors estimated nucleated cell counts from reference gene primer amplification. Assay: immunoSEQ multiplex PCR; the TCRdb copy retains only in-frame clones and omits some. That table gives V, J and clone size, and the DNA gave D and trimming. The sample holds approximately 100,000 clones, 85% seen once. This record comes from a study of blood T cell repertoires in COVID-19.

V and J are TRBV11-3 and TRBJ2-3; weak D call: TRBD1 (5 bases). The source material was peripheral blood. The clonotype originates from an elderly man with acute or convalescent COVID-19. CDR3 nucleotide sequence: TGTGCCAGCAGCCCAGCAGGGTCAGATACGCAGTATTTT. It translates to CASSPAGSDTQYF.